The 23 T cell receptor beta chains presented below share a single source sample, sequenced in a study of blood T cell repertoires in COVID-19 (dated by TCRdb to the early 2020s). Receptors were amplified or captured by the immunoSEQ multiplex PCR assay. What TCRdb holds here is the immuneACCESS table cut down to in-frame rearrangements. Part of the clones is not present; checked against another copy, under half of the missing clones reflect an unresolved V gene, and the others are unexplained. The sample table lists hundreds of thousands of clones, around nine tenths of them with a count of one. Roughly 1.4% of the sample comes from the top ten. The sample taken for sequencing was PBMCs or T cells enriched from blood (not recorded which). The source of these receptors is a woman between 18 and 30 years old who had been exposed to COVID-19.

The gene calls are TRBV4-3 and TRBJ2-7, with D possibly TRBD1 on 5 matching bases. Germline V CDR1 and CDR2: LGHNA, YSLEER. The CDR3 covers 17 residues. The V end lost 0 bases, the J end lost 6 bases, and 21 bases lay between the germline ends. The DNA for the CDR3 is TGCGCCAGCAGCCAAGATCGGCAGTTTCTGGGGCAGGGCGAGCAGTACTTC. Translated: CASSQDRQFLGQGEQYF.

The chain joins TRBV4-3 to TRBJ2-7; the match to TRBD2 covers 8 bases. CDR1 and CDR2 from the germline V gene are LGHNA and YSLEER. The V and J ends lost 1 base and 0 bases, in that order; junction bases with no gene match: 2. CDR3 length: 15 amino acids. The CDR3 bases are TGCGCCAGCAGCCAAGGCCTAGCGGGCTCCTACGAGCAGTACTTC. It codes for CASSQGLAGSYEQYF.

The V gene is TRBV27, the J gene TRBJ1-5; weak D call: TRBD1 (5 bases). Per the germline V gene, CDR1 is MNHEY and CDR2 is SMNVEV (reference sequence). The CDR3 has 14 amino acids. The V gene lost 6 bases and the J gene lost 1 base, with 10 bases spanning the gap. In DNA, the CDR3 is TGTGCCAGCAGACCGAACAGGAGCAATCAGCCCCAGCATTTT. This translates into CASRPNRSNQPQHF.

The rearrangement joins TRBV25-1 to TRBJ2-1, with 7 bases matching TRBD1. The ends lost 4 bases at V and 0 bases at J; junction bases unmatched: 6. Germline V CDR1 and CDR2: MGHDK, SYGVNS. This CDR3 is 16 amino acids long. The CDR3 region has the DNA TGTGCCAGCAGTGTAGGGGGCCGGAGCTCCTACAATGAGCAGTTCTTC. Translating gives CASSVGGRSSYNEQFF.

The rearrangement links TRBV6-6 to TRBJ2-2; 9 bases align to TRBD1. This CDR3 contains 16 residues. Germline V lookup: CDR1 MNHNY, CDR2 SVGAGI (reference sequence). V lost 0 bases and J lost 6; bases outside the gene matches: 5. The CDR3: CASSYSRDRASGELFF. The CDR3 DNA reads as TGTGCCAGCAGTTACTCCCGGGACAGGGCGTCCGGGGAGCTGTTTTTT.

This clone has just one count. This chain connects TRBV28 to TRBJ1-2; D not certain. Germline values: CDR1 MDHEN, CDR2 SYDVKM. The CDR3 totals 12 residues. V was shortened by 5 bases and J by 4 bases, with 8 bases between the two germline ends. The CDR3 bases are TGTGCCAGCAGTCCTCTTTTCTATGGCTACACCTTC. Its protein product is CASSPLFYGYTF.

CDR3 in amino acids: CASSNFFLPWTMTGYDYEQYF. The CDR3, as DNA: TGTGCCAGTAGTAACTTTTTTTTACCCTGGACAATGACAGGGTATGATTACGAGCAGTACTTC. This chain connects TRBV19 to TRBJ2-7; 7 positions match TRBD1. The germline CDR1 and CDR2 sequences are LNHDA and SQIVND (reference sequence). Unmatched junction bases numbered 28, after V lost 4 bases and J lost 4 bases. The CDR3 runs 21 residues.

This chain uses TRBV18 with TRBJ2-5; D is perhaps TRBD1 (5 bases). CDR3 size: 14 residues. The germline V gene has CDR1 KGHSH and CDR2 LQKENI. Deletions cut 3 bases from V and 2 bases from J, with 10 bases between. This CDR3 is CASSPRDAQETQYF. The CDR3 nucleotides are TGTGCCAGCTCACCCAGGGATGCTCAAGAGACCCAGTACTTC.

V gene TRBV5-1 combines with J gene TRBJ1-2; unclear D gene. The V and J ends lost 3 bases and 8 bases respectively, with 17 bases between them. The CDR3 length is 14 residues. The germline CDR1 and CDR2 sequences are SGHRS and YFSETQ. The CDR3 sequence: CASSYEELTGGYTF. CDR3 bases: TGCGCCAGCAGCTACGAGGAGCTCACGGGGGGCTACACCTTC. Drawing the rest from reference TRBV5-1 and TRBJ1-2, the complete variable domain is KAGVTQTPRYLIKTRGQQVTLSCSPISGHRSVSWYQQTPGQGLQFLFEYFSETQRNKGNFPGRFSGRQFSNSRSEMNVSTLELGDSALYLCASSYEELTGGYTFGSGTRLTVV.

The chain recombines TRBV28 with TRBJ2-7; TRBD2 agrees at 10 bases. This CDR3 region has 16 residues. Per the germline V gene, CDR1 is MDHEN and CDR2 is SYDVKM. With 2 bases clipped from V and 2 bases from J, the junction kept 6 bases outside the gene matches. The CDR3, as DNA: TGTGCCAGCAGTTTACAGACTAGCGGGTCGACCTACGAGCAGTACTTC. Amino acids: CASSLQTSGSTYEQYF. Drawing the rest from reference TRBV28 and TRBJ2-7, the complete variable domain is DVKVTQSSRYLVKRTGEKVFLECVQDMDHENMFWYRQDPGLGLRLIYFSYDVKMKEKGDIPEGYSVSREKKERFSLILESASTNQTSMYLCASSLQTSGSTYEQYFGPGTRLTVT.

The chain links TRBV4-3 to TRBJ1-6; 8 bases map to TRBD1. The germline gives CDR1 LGHNA, CDR2 YSLEER. After removal of 1 base from V and 4 bases from J, the junction contained 0 bases not matched to a gene. The CDR3 sequence is 15 residues long. Here the CDR3 reads CASSQGTGYNSPLHF. The CDR3 DNA follows: TGCGCCAGCAGCCAAGGGACAGGGTATAATTCACCCCTCCACTTT.

This chain links TRBV14 with TRBJ2-5, with 10 bases that match TRBD1. Trimming removed 4 bases from V and 4 bases from J; junction bases left unmatched: 9. The CDR3 is 16 residues long. Germline V gives CDR1 SGHDN, CDR2 FVKESK. CDR3 bases: TGTGCCAGCAGCCCACTCGGGACAGGGGTGAGAGAGACCCAGTACTTC. Its protein is CASSPLGTGVRETQYF.

The J gene is TRBJ2-1, the V gene TRBV15, with 9 bases matching TRBD1. CDR3 size: 15 residues. Germline loops: CDR1 LNHNV, CDR2 YYDKDF (reference sequence). J gave up 7 bases and V 0 bases, and 4 bases lay outside the gene matches. The CDR3 loop is CATSREDRGENEQFF. The CDR3 nucleotides are TGTGCCACCAGCAGAGAGGACAGGGGTGAAAATGAGCAGTTCTTC.

This clone was seen only once. The chain links TRBV28 to TRBJ2-1; 15 bases map to TRBD2. The J segment lost 3 bases and the V segment lost 2 bases, leaving 11 bases of the junction unmatched. The CDR3 runs to 20 residues. Germline loops: CDR1 MDHEN, CDR2 SYDVKM. The CDR3 sequence: CASSLELGLAGGPYYNEQFF. The CDR3 coding sequence is TGTGCCAGCAGTTTAGAACTTGGACTAGCGGGAGGGCCGTACTACAATGAGCAGTTCTTC.

The rearrangement joins TRBV19 to TRBJ2-1, with 14 positions matching TRBD2. The CDR3 is 16 amino acids. Trimming took 3 bases from V and 9 from J; bases not matched to a gene: 7. CDR1 is LNHDA, CDR2 SQIVND, per germline (reference sequence). The CDR3, as DNA: TGTGCCAGTAGTATTAGCCTGACTAGCGGGGGGGTTGAGCAGTTCTTC. Its translation: CASSISLTSGGVEQFF.

The genes are TRBV12-3 or TRBV12-4 and TRBJ2-3, with D maybe TRBD2 (5 bases). Trimming took 3 bases from V and 2 from J, leaving 6 bases between them. The CDR3 spans 13 residues. CDR3 DNA sequence: TGTGCCAGCAGTTTCGGACTCACAGATACGCAGTATTTT. Amino acid sequence: CASSFGLTDTQYF.

This clone was seen just once. The chain has TRBV7-2 and TRBJ1-1; tentatively, D is TRBD1 (5 bases). The V end was cut by 7 bases, the J end by 0 bases, with 9 bases between. Germline assignment: CDR1 SGHTA and CDR2 FQGNSA. The CDR3 covers 13 residues. For the CDR3, the DNA is TGTGCCAGCACCGGGACTGTGAACACTGAAGCTTTCTTT. Translated, it gives CASTGTVNTEAFF. The full variable domain, in which reference TRBV7-2 and TRBJ1-1 provide the parts outside the CDR3, is GAGVSQSPSNKVTEKGKDVELRCDPISGHTALYWYRQSLGQGLEFLIYFQGNSAPDKSGLPSDRFSAERTGGSVSTLTIQRTQQEDSAVYLCASTGTVNTEAFFGQGTRLTVV.

The chain carries TRBV7-9 and TRBJ1-5; unclear D gene. There are 15 residues in the CDR3. Trimming cost V 6 bases and J 3 bases, with 15 bases left between them. Germline assignment: CDR1 SEHNR and CDR2 FQNEAQ (reference sequence). This chain's CDR3 is CASRRRAGTNQPQHF. DNA for the CDR3: TGTGCCAGCAGGAGGCGGGCAGGTACCAATCAGCCCCAGCATTTT.

The V gene is TRBV29-1, the J gene TRBJ2-3; D is uncertain. The germline CDR1 and CDR2 sequences are SQVTM and ANQGSEA. Trimming took 3 bases from V and 6 from J, leaving 4 bases between them. The CDR3 is 10 amino acids. In nucleotides, the CDR3 is TGCAGCGTTGAGGCCGATACGCAGTATTTT. It encodes CSVEADTQYF.

This rearrangement joins TRBV6-6 to TRBJ1-2; no definite D call. Per germline, CDR1 MNHNY and CDR2 SVGAGI (reference sequence). With 6 bases removed from V and 8 bases from J, the gap between germline ends came to 10 bases. CDR3 length equals 11 residues. The CDR3 DNA sequence: TGTGCCAGCAGCCAGGTTGGGGGCTACACCTTC. Residues: CASSQVGGYTF.

This clone occurred a few times. The chain employs TRBV21-1 and TRBJ1-4; the table's TRBD1 call for D was not verified on the DNA. TRBV21-1 is shown as a pseudogene. The CDR3 runs to 14 residues. The CDR3 bases are TGTGCCAGCAGCAACTCCAGGGCAAATGAAAAACTGTTTTTT. Its translation is CASSNSRANEKLFF.

The chain has TRBV7-2 and TRBJ2-5, with D perhaps matching TRBD1 (7 bases). Looked up from germline, CDR1 is SGHTA and CDR2 is FQGNSA. V dropped 0 bases and J dropped 5 bases, with 10 bases sitting between them. CDR3 length equals 14 residues. CDR3 sequence: CASSLAPGGETQYF. DNA of the CDR3: TGTGCCAGCAGCTTAGCGCCAGGGGGGGAGACCCAGTACTTC.

The chain has TRBV7-9 and TRBJ2-5; 9 bases agree with TRBD2. This CDR3 is 15 amino acids long. Trimming took 5 bases from V and 5 from J; bases not matched to a gene: 9. The germline V gene encodes CDR1 SEHNR and CDR2 FQNEAQ (reference sequence). The CDR3 loop is CASSGIAGVRETQYF. The CDR3 DNA reads as TGTGCCAGCAGCGGGATAGCGGGAGTCCGGGAGACCCAGTACTTC. Together with reference TRBV7-9 and TRBJ2-5, the CDR3 gives the full variable domain: DTGVSQNPRHKITKRGQNVTFRCDPISEHNRLYWYRQTLGQGPEFLTYFQNEAQLEKSRLLSDRFSAERPKGSFSTLEIQRTEQGDSAMYLCASSGIAGVRETQYFGPGTRLLVL.